Each of the 30 T cell receptor beta chains below was sequenced from the same sample in a study of chemoradiotherapy in HPV16-positive cancers. Using immunoSEQ multiplex PCR, the repertoire was profiled, and TCRdb retains in-frame clones only, with some absent. The sample holds about 14,000 clones; approximately 91% are singletons and the top ten take roughly 2.5%. Source: blood, taken from a patient who underwent chemoradiotherapy. These receptor sequences come from a human donor with HPV-associated anogenital cancer.

The chain links TRBV11-3 to TRBJ1-1; no reliable D call. Trimming took 5 bases from V and 0 from J, leaving 13 bases between them. The germline V gene encodes CDR1 SGHNT and CDR2 YENEEA. This CDR3 has 15 residues. The CDR3 nucleotides are TGTGCCAGCAGCGTCTCGGGCAGTTTGAACACTGAAGCTTTCTTT. This encodes CASSVSGSLNTEAFF.

The chain employs TRBV5-1 and TRBJ1-6; 8 bases agree with TRBD1. V was clipped by 7 bases and J by 1 base; unmatched bases: 4. CDR3 length equals 15 residues. Germline V lookup: CDR1 SGHRS, CDR2 YFSETQ. In nucleotides, the CDR3 is TGCGCCAGCGGACAGGGAGGTTCCTATAATTCACCCCTCCACTTT. Its protein is CASGQGGSYNSPLHF.

The chain joins TRBV29-1 to TRBJ2-7; a weak D match, TRBD2 (6 bases). The V end lost 5 bases, the J end lost 2 bases, and 28 bases lay between the germline ends. CDR3 length: 18 residues. The V gene's germline CDR1 is SQVTM and CDR2 ANQGSEA. In DNA, the CDR3 is TGCAGCGTTCCACATAAACCACCGGGACTTAAAGGGGCCTACGAGCAGTACTTC. Residues: CSVPHKPPGLKGAYEQYF.

CDR3 in DNA: TGTGCCAGCAGCGCCGCTCTCGATCAGCCCCAGCATTTT. This gives the protein CASSAALDQPQHF. This chain joins TRBV9 and TRBJ1-5; unclear D gene. The germline V gene has CDR1 SGDLS and CDR2 YYNGEE. The CDR3 covers 13 residues. V lost 3 bases and J 5 bases, leaving 9 bases between the germline ends. Drawing the rest from reference TRBV9 and TRBJ1-5, the complete variable domain is DSGVTQTPKHLITATGQRVTLRCSPRSGDLSVYWYQQSLDQGLQFLIQYYNGEERAKGNILERFSAQQFPDLHSELNLSSLELGDSALYFCASSAALDQPQHFGDGTRLSIL.

The rearrangement joins TRBV15 to TRBJ1-5; D gene ambiguous. In germline, CDR1 is LNHNV, CDR2 YYDKDF (reference sequence). Trimming removed 0 bases at V and 4 bases at J, with 7 bases between. The CDR3 has 14 amino acids. This chain's CDR3 is CATSRDLGNQPQHF. Written as DNA, the CDR3 is TGTGCCACCAGCAGAGACCTAGGAAATCAGCCCCAGCATTTT.

This chain joins TRBV5-6 and TRBJ2-7; D remains unclear. The V gene's germline CDR1 is SGHDT and CDR2 YYEEEE. V lost 0 bases to trimming and J lost 2 bases, with 9 bases between them. CDR3 size: 14 residues. CDR3 in DNA: TGTGCCAGCAGCTTGGGACGGATGACCTACGAGCAGTACTTC. Protein: CASSLGRMTYEQYF.

This chain links TRBV19 with TRBJ2-6, with TRBD2 identical over 7 bases. The germline gives CDR1 LNHDA, CDR2 SQIVND (reference sequence). The CDR3 has 16 amino acids. J was trimmed by 2 bases and V by 1 base; bases with no gene match: 2. The CDR3 coding sequence is TGTGCCAGTAGTATAGGGGGAGGGGCTGGGGCCAACGTCCTGACTTTC. Translating gives CASSIGGGAGANVLTF.

The chain carries TRBV27 and TRBJ1-2, with unresolved D. V was shortened by 4 bases and J by 2 bases, with 8 bases between the two germline ends. Germline CDR1 and CDR2: MNHEY and SMNVEV (reference sequence). The CDR3 is 13 amino acids. The CDR3 DNA reads TGTGCCAGCAGTTCGAGCCTAAACTATGGCTACACCTTC. As protein: CASSSSLNYGYTF.

The rearrangement links TRBV6-5 to TRBJ2-7; perhaps TRBD1 as D (6 bases). This CDR3 has 13 residues. The ends were cut back, 0 bases at V and 10 bases at J, with 13 bases in the middle. Looked up from germline, CDR1 is MNHEY and CDR2 is SVGAGI. CDR3 nucleotides: TGTGCCAGCAGTTACTCTATGTCAGGGGAACAGTACTTC. It is translated as CASSYSMSGEQYF.

A few counts support this clone. The V and J genes are TRBV30 and TRBJ2-7, with 10 bases aligning to TRBD2. Germline lookup yields CDR1 GTSNPN and CDR2 SVGIG (reference sequence). V gave up 0 bases and J gave up 4 bases; unmatched junction bases: 12. This CDR3 has 17 amino acids. The CDR3 reads CAWSVTSQRGGRYEQYF. In DNA form, the CDR3 reads TGTGCCTGGAGTGTGACGAGCCAGCGGGGGGGCCGGTACGAGCAGTACTTC.

The chain couples TRBV4-1 to TRBJ1-2, with 9 nucleotides matching TRBD1. The V gene's germline CDR1 is MGHRA and CDR2 YSYEKL. V was pared by 5 bases and J by 5 bases, with 6 bases of the junction left unmatched. The CDR3 runs 14 residues. The CDR3 is CASSFRQGGYGYTF. The CDR3 DNA sequence: TGCGCCAGCAGCTTTCGACAGGGGGGTTATGGCTACACCTTC.

This sequence joins TRBV11-2 and TRBJ2-7; no firm D call. There are 13 residues in the CDR3. Trimming took 5 bases from V and 4 from J, leaving 12 bases between them. Germline V gives CDR1 SGHAT, CDR2 FQNNGV. The CDR3 coding sequence is TGTGCCAGCAGCGCCACACACTTTTACGAGCAGTACTTC. Its translation is CASSATHFYEQYF.

The chain links TRBV19 to TRBJ1-1; TRBD1 aligns across 10 bases. With V trimmed by 7 bases and J by 5 bases, 13 bases remained unmatched. CDR3 length: 16 amino acids. In germline, CDR1 is LNHDA, CDR2 SQIVND (reference sequence). The DNA for the CDR3 is TGTGCCAGTACCCCCCCTCGACAGGGGGCGAGGACTGAAGCTTTCTTT. Its protein is CASTPPRQGARTEAFF.

This clone was seen a single time. Written as DNA, the CDR3 is TGCAGCGCTCTCCCCGCCGAGGGAGCTCCGACCCAGTACTTC. Its translation is CSALPAEGAPTQYF. This chain connects TRBV29-1 to TRBJ2-5; tentative D call: TRBD2 (5 bases). Trimming stripped 7 bases from V and 7 bases from J, with 22 bases between. CDR3 length equals 14 residues. The V gene's germline CDR1 is SQVTM and CDR2 ANQGSEA.

The chain combines TRBV6-1 with TRBJ1-5; possibly TRBD1 for D (6 bases). Germline assignment: CDR1 MNHNS and CDR2 SASEGT. Trimming removed 6 bases from V and 0 bases from J, with 15 bases in between. CDR3 length equals 16 residues. The CDR3 bases are TGTGCCAGCAGCGAACCGACAGGCTATAGCAATCAGCCCCAGCATTTT. Its translation is CASSEPTGYSNQPQHF.

The rearrangement joins TRBV19 to TRBJ1-1; D is uncertain. Looked up from germline, CDR1 is LNHDA and CDR2 is SQIVND (reference sequence). This CDR3 has 13 amino acids. V gave up 7 bases and J gave up 3 bases, with 12 bases separating them. The CDR3 reads CASMKREYTEAFF. CDR3 coding DNA: TGTGCCAGTATGAAACGGGAATACACTGAAGCTTTCTTT.

The rearrangement joins TRBV5-1 to TRBJ1-4, with unresolved D. Germline-derived CDR1 and CDR2 are SGHRS and YFSETQ. The CDR3 covers 15 residues. The ends were cut back, 0 bases at V and 8 bases at J, with 14 bases in the middle. CDR3: CASSLAPNVGEKLFF. CDR3 bases: TGCGCCAGCAGCTTGGCACCGAACGTCGGGGAAAAACTGTTTTTT.

This clone was counted once. The chain links TRBV6-6 to TRBJ2-5; 9 nucleotides agree with TRBD1. J gave up 1 base and V 4 bases, and 1 base lay outside the gene matches. The CDR3 contains 14 residues. Germline CDR1 MNHNY, CDR2 SVGAGI (reference sequence). This CDR3 is CASSWGQGQETQYF. The CDR3 DNA reads TGTGCCAGCAGTTGGGGACAGGGCCAAGAGACCCAGTACTTC.

The chain joins TRBV7-8 to TRBJ1-2; TRBD1 matches at 8 bases. Trimming took 1 base from V and 6 from J; bases not matched to a gene: 16. The CDR3 consists of 18 residues. In germline, CDR1 is SGHVS, CDR2 FQNEAQ. CDR3: CASSLERTGPRPSHGYTF. The CDR3 DNA follows: TGTGCCAGCAGCTTAGAAAGGACAGGGCCTCGGCCCAGCCATGGCTACACCTTC. Supplemented by reference TRBV7-8 and TRBJ1-2, the full variable domain reads GAGVSQSPRYKVAKRGQDVALRCDPISGHVSLFWYQQALGQGPEFLTYFQNEAQLDKSGLPSDRFFAERPEGSVSTLKIQRTQQEDSAVYLCASSLERTGPRPSHGYTFGSGTRLTVV.

The J gene is TRBJ2-3, the V gene TRBV6-4, with unresolved D. The CDR3 covers 13 residues. V was shortened by 0 bases and J by 2 bases, with 3 bases between the two germline ends. Germline CDR1 reads MRHNA; CDR2 reads SNTAGT. The CDR3: CASSDSDTDTQYF. The CDR3 DNA is TGTGCCAGCAGTGACTCGGACACAGATACGCAGTATTTT.

The table lists this clone with a count of one. The chain recombines TRBV4-1 with TRBJ1-2; possibly TRBD1 for D (6 bases). The CDR3 contains 14 residues. The V and J ends lost 2 bases and 4 bases respectively, with 11 bases between them. Germline CDR1 and CDR2: MGHRA and YSYEKL. CDR3 region: CASSQLGASYGYTF. The CDR3 bases are TGCGCCAGCAGCCAACTGGGGGCTAGCTATGGCTACACCTTC.

The CDR3 DNA reads as TGTGCCATCAGCGACCGGGACGGACCCACAGATACGCAGTATTTT. Residues: CAISDRDGPTDTQYF. The V and J genes are TRBV10-3 and TRBJ2-3; D possibly matches TRBD1 or TRBD2 (5 bases each). The CDR3 runs 15 residues. V was clipped by 6 bases and J by 2 bases, with 15 bases between them. CDR1 and CDR2 from the germline V gene are ENHRY and SYGVKD.

The V call is TRBV11-3, the J call TRBJ1-1; D remains unclear. Trimming removed 0 bases from V and 2 bases from J, with 13 bases in between. The CDR3 loop spans 16 amino acids. Germline assignment: CDR1 SGHNT and CDR2 YENEEA. As DNA, the CDR3 is TGTGCCAGCAGCTTAGAGGGAGGTCGGGGAAACACTGAAGCTTTCTTT. Translation: CASSLEGGRGNTEAFF.

CDR3: CASSSGPLATNEKLFF. CDR3 sequence (DNA): TGCGCCAGCAGCTCGGGACCGCTGGCGACTAATGAAAAACTGTTTTTT. The V call is TRBV5-1, the J call TRBJ1-4; a possible D gene is TRBD1 (5 bases). V lost 3 bases to trimming and J lost 2 bases, with 14 bases between them. Germline loops: CDR1 SGHRS, CDR2 YFSETQ. This CDR3 region has 16 residues.

This chain links TRBV11-2 with TRBJ2-1; TRBD2 matches at 8 bases. There are 15 residues in the CDR3. With 1 base clipped from V and 6 bases from J, the junction kept 5 bases outside the gene matches. The germline V gene has CDR1 SGHAT and CDR2 FQNNGV. In DNA, the CDR3 is TGTGCCAGCAGCTTAGCGGGGGGGCCTGGCAATGAGCAGTTCTTC. Its protein is CASSLAGGPGNEQFF.

This chain links TRBV2 with TRBJ1-6; TRBD1 matches at 7 bases. CDR3 length equals 19 residues. The germline V gene has CDR1 SNHLY and CDR2 FYNNEI. The V gene end was trimmed by 4 bases and the J gene end by 0 bases; junction bases not matched to a gene: 12. CDR3 sequence reads: CASSGRGTVSSSYNSPLHF. CDR3 bases: TGTGCCAGCAGTGGAAGGGGGACAGTCTCAAGCTCCTATAATTCACCCCTCCACTTT.

This rearrangement joins TRBV10-3 to TRBJ2-7; 7 positions match TRBD1. CDR3 length: 14 amino acids. Trimming removed 9 bases from V and 5 bases from J; junction bases left unmatched: 13. Germline V gene lookup returns CDR1 ENHRY and CDR2 SYGVKD. The CDR3 DNA is TGTGCCATTAGCGTAGAACAGGGGATAGACGAGCAGTACTTC. Translation: CAISVEQGIDEQYF.

This chain joins TRBV7-9 and TRBJ2-3, with 11 bases that match TRBD2. This CDR3 contains 15 residues. The J segment lost 2 bases and the V segment lost 5 bases, leaving 3 bases of the junction unmatched. Germline CDR1 reads SEHNR; CDR2 reads FQNEAQ (reference sequence). CDR3 in DNA: TGTGCCAGCAGCCTGGGACTAGCGGACACAGATACGCAGTATTTT. Protein product: CASSLGLADTDTQYF.

The CDR3 DNA reads TGCGCCAGCCGGGGGACTAGCAAGACAGATACGCAGTATTTT. It encodes CASRGTSKTDTQYF. The chain is built from TRBV10-1 and TRBJ2-3; 9 bases are shared with TRBD2. Germline V lookup: CDR1 WNHNN, CDR2 SYGVQD (reference sequence). The CDR3 extends over 14 amino acids. V gave up 8 bases and J gave up 3 bases; unmatched junction bases: 6.

The rearrangement uses TRBV19 and TRBJ2-1; tentatively, D is TRBD2 (6 bases). Germline V gene data show CDR1 as LNHDA and CDR2 as SQIVND (reference sequence). This CDR3 spans 13 amino acids. V was clipped by 8 bases and J by 5 bases, with 13 bases between them. CDR3: CASSREMNNEQFF. DNA of the CDR3: TGTGCCAGTTCTCGGGAGATGAACAATGAGCAGTTCTTC. The whole variable domain, remainder taken from reference TRBV19 and TRBJ2-1, is DGGITQSPKYLFRKEGQNVTLSCEQNLNHDAMYWYRQDPGQGLRLIYYSQIVNDFQKGDIAEGYSVSREKKESFPLTVTSAQKNPTAFYLCASSREMNNEQFFGPGTRLTVL.